Each of the 24 T cell receptor beta chains below was sequenced from the same sample in a study of response to subunit inactivated influenza vaccine listed by TCRdb under 2018. Receptor amplification or capture employed RT-PCR. Sequencing was performed on an Illumina HiSeq 2500. TCRdb reanalyzed the raw reads on its own, using fastp at Q25 for trimming and MiXCR for clone calling, and kept in-frame beta chains. Rows are combined by CDR3 protein, so each entry shows the most common genes and DNA. Present in this sample are around 570,000 distinct CDR3 sequences, around 11% of which were seen just once. The ten largest make up 11% of the sample. A further study also used this sample, focusing on T cells expressing NK-cell markers. The second study also describes: 5'RACE template switching, by which a universal primer site and unique molecular identifiers were added, was used to make TCR beta cDNA libraries.

The specimen was PBMCs from blood, collected on the day of vaccination. Receptors were obtained from a man between 50 and 59 years old who received an inactivated influenza vaccine. Donor details come from another sample of the same person, matched by shared clones.

This clonotype was seen a handful of times. The chain employs TRBV11-2 and TRBJ2-7; D not certain. Germline assignment: CDR1 SGHAT and CDR2 FQNNGV. V lost 2 bases, J lost 5 bases, and 4 bases lay in between. This CDR3 contains 11 residues. The CDR3 here is CASSLNNEQYF. The CDR3 coding sequence is TGTGCCAGCAGCTTAAACAACGAGCAGTACTTC.

This clonotype has a handful of counts. The genes are TRBV5-1 and TRBJ2-7, with 14 bases that match TRBD2. J was trimmed by 0 bases and V by 1 base; bases with no gene match: 12. Germline loops: CDR1 SGHRS, CDR2 YFSETQ. The CDR3 sequence is 20 residues long. CDR3 residues: CASSLYFDGLAGGNSYEQYF. The CDR3 nucleotides read TGCGCCAGCAGCTTGTATTTCGACGGACTAGCGGGAGGCAACTCCTACGAGCAGTACTTC.

CDR3 DNA: TGTGCCAGTCGAGAAGGGGTCTACGACTACTACGAGCAGTACTTC. Protein sequence: CASREGVYDYYEQYF. V and J are TRBV5-5 and TRBJ2-7; the D gene could be TRBD1 or TRBD2 (5 bases each). Trimming left V 8 bases short and J 3 bases short, with 21 bases between. Germline loops: CDR1 SGHKS, CDR2 YYEKEE (reference sequence). This CDR3 region has 15 residues.

This clonotype occurred a few times. CDR3 DNA sequence: TGTGCCAGCAGCAGAGGAGTGGGCGGATCCTCCTACAATGAGCAGTTCTTC. Translating gives CASSRGVGGSSYNEQFF. V usage is TRBV7-9 and J usage is TRBJ2-1; D uncertain. The CDR3 contains 17 residues. V shed 5 bases and J shed 0 bases, with 17 bases lying between them. From germline, CDR1 is SEHNR and CDR2 FQNEAQ (reference sequence). The full variable domain, its missing parts supplied by reference TRBV7-9 and TRBJ2-1, is DTGVSQNPRHKITKRGQNVTFRCDPISEHNRLYWYRQTLGQGPEFLTYFQNEAQLEKSRLLSDRFSAERPKGSFSTLEIQRTEQGDSAMYLCASSRGVGGSSYNEQFFGPGTRLTVL.

The genes are TRBV5-5 and TRBJ2-1; 8 nucleotides agree with TRBD2. V was pared by 0 bases and J by 0 bases, with 5 bases of the junction left unmatched. The CDR3 covers 17 residues. Per the germline V gene, CDR1 is SGHKS and CDR2 is YYEKEE (reference sequence). CDR3 in amino acids: CASSLAGGLISYNEQFF. The DNA of the CDR3 is TGTGCCAGCAGCTTGGCGGGAGGGCTCATCTCCTACAATGAGCAGTTCTTC.

This clonotype was seen at least ten times. The rearrangement uses TRBV20-1 and TRBJ2-3; D uncertain. The length of the CDR3 is 13 residues. Germline V CDR1 and CDR2: DFQATT, SNEGSKA (reference sequence). The V end was cut by 6 bases, the J end by 4 bases, with 14 bases between. This CDR3 is CSAGSGSADTQYF. CDR3 sequence (DNA): TGCAGTGCCGGTTCCGGCAGCGCAGATACGCAGTATTTT.

The V call is TRBV5-1, the J call TRBJ2-2; no clear D gene. Germline V gene sequence: CDR1 SGHRS, CDR2 YFSETQ. Trimming stripped 2 bases from V and 2 bases from J, with 13 bases between. The CDR3 length is 16 residues. The chain's CDR3 is CASSFLPQTNTGELFF. The DNA for the CDR3 is TGCGCCAGCAGCTTCCTTCCACAGACCAACACCGGGGAGCTGTTTTTT.

The genes are TRBV5-1 and TRBJ2-6; 9 nucleotides align to TRBD1. V shed 4 bases and J 9 bases; nucleotides not matched to a gene: 11. The CDR3 length is 16 residues. The germline CDR1 and CDR2 sequences are SGHRS and YFSETQ. CDR3 sequence: CASSPTLGQGGNVLTF. DNA of the CDR3: TGCGCCAGCAGCCCAACGCTGGGACAGGGAGGCAACGTCCTGACTTTC.

This chain connects TRBV7-9 to TRBJ2-3; TRBD1 aligns across 12 bases. J was trimmed by 4 bases and V by 2 bases; bases with no gene match: 7. CDR3 length: 17 residues. CDR1 is SEHNR and CDR2 is FQNEAQ in the germline V gene (reference sequence). CDR3 residues: CASSLPPGTGGSDTQYF. The CDR3 nucleotides are TGTGCCAGCAGCTTACCACCCGGGACAGGGGGCTCAGATACGCAGTATTTT.

V and J are TRBV5-1 and TRBJ2-2; 8 bases agree with TRBD1. The germline V gene encodes CDR1 SGHRS and CDR2 YFSETQ. V was clipped by 0 bases and J by 7 bases; unmatched bases: 5. CDR3 length: 15 amino acids. CDR3 residues: CASSLEQGANGELFF. In DNA form, the CDR3 reads TGCGCCAGCAGCTTGGAGCAGGGGGCGAACGGGGAGCTGTTTTTT.

This clonotype was seen once. This rearrangement joins TRBV30 to TRBJ2-7; D may be TRBD2 (5 bases). Germline V CDR1 and CDR2: GTSNPN, SVGIG (reference sequence). The CDR3 is 16 residues long. V shed 4 bases and J shed 0 bases, with 19 bases lying between them. CDR3 DNA sequence: TGTGCCTGGACCGCGGGTTACTTGCGGAGCTCCTACGAGCAGTACTTC. It is translated as CAWTAGYLRSSYEQYF.

The CDR3 coding sequence is TGTGCCAGCAGCGACGGTCCGGGCACCCTCTCTGGAAACACCATATATTTT. Translating it yields CASSDGPGTLSGNTIYF. The genes are TRBV7-2 and TRBJ1-3; D ambiguous. V lost 5 bases, J lost 0 bases, and 17 bases lay in between. Germline V CDR1 and CDR2: SGHTA, FQGNSA. This CDR3 is 17 amino acids long.

CDR3 nucleotides: TGCGCCAGCAGCTTAGGTGTGGCGACTAATGAAAAACTGTTTTTT. Its translation is CASSLGVATNEKLFF. This rearrangement joins TRBV5-1 to TRBJ1-4; D not resolved. The CDR3 is made up of 15 amino acids. In germline, CDR1 is SGHRS, CDR2 YFSETQ. The germline V and J ends were trimmed by 2 bases and 2 bases, with 10 bases remaining between them.

There are many counts of this clonotype. V is TRBV7-6 and J is TRBJ2-7; 7 bases agree with TRBD2. Germline CDR1 reads SGHVS; CDR2 reads FNYEAQ. Unmatched junction bases numbered 6, after V lost 1 base and J lost 3 bases. The CDR3 is 15 amino acids. This CDR3 is CASSLGAGENYEQYF. Written as DNA, the CDR3 is TGTGCCAGCAGCTTAGGTGCGGGGGAAAACTACGAGCAGTACTTC.

The CDR3 region has the DNA TGTGCCAGCAGCCTCGGGGAGCGGGGGTCCTACGAGCAGTACTTC. It encodes CASSLGERGSYEQYF. The chain links TRBV6-1 to TRBJ2-7; 8 nucleotides match TRBD2. Germline V gene lookup returns CDR1 MNHNS and CDR2 SASEGT. This CDR3 has 15 amino acids. The ends lost 6 bases at V and 1 base at J; junction bases unmatched: 8.

This clonotype was counted at least ten times. V is TRBV5-1 and J is TRBJ1-2; 8 bases map to TRBD1. After removal of 0 bases from V and 4 bases from J, the junction contained 5 bases not matched to a gene. The length of the CDR3 is 15 residues. In germline, CDR1 is SGHRS, CDR2 YFSETQ. The CDR3 reads CASSLVWGTGYGYTF. The CDR3 nucleotides read TGCGCCAGCAGCTTGGTGTGGGGGACAGGCTATGGCTACACCTTC.

This sequence joins TRBV10-3 and TRBJ2-7; maybe TRBD1 (6 bases). Trimming shortened V by 4 bases and J by 5 bases, and 21 bases separated the two germline ends. Germline CDR1 reads ENHRY; CDR2 reads SYGVKD. This CDR3 is 16 amino acids long. The CDR3 loop reads CAISASQGEISNEQYF. CDR3 in DNA: TGTGCCATCAGTGCATCACAGGGAGAGATTTCAAACGAGCAGTACTTC.

This clonotype was seen ten or more times. The chain couples TRBV29-1 to TRBJ2-7; possible D gene TRBD1, 6 bases. In germline, CDR1 is SQVTM, CDR2 ANQGSEA. CDR3 length: 16 amino acids. The V and J ends lost 6 bases and 3 bases respectively, with 24 bases between them. CDR3 in DNA: TGCAGCGTCCCTGCCCCGGACAGAGGGGTAGGCTACGAGCAGTACTTC. Protein: CSVPAPDRGVGYEQYF.

This clonotype has a handful of counts. The chain uses TRBV6-6 and TRBJ2-7; maybe TRBD2 (5 bases). V lost 2 bases and J 5 bases, leaving 10 bases between the germline ends. Germline CDR1 MNHNY, CDR2 SVGAGI (reference sequence). The CDR3 runs to 13 residues. The CDR3 sequence: CASSYPAGNEQYF. The CDR3 DNA reads TGTGCCAGCAGTTACCCCGCCGGGAACGAGCAGTACTTC.

Only a few counts were recorded for this clonotype. This chain links TRBV20-1 with TRBJ2-1; D may be TRBD2 (6 bases). CDR3 length: 11 amino acids. V gave up 7 bases and J gave up 7 bases, with 11 bases separating them. Germline lookup yields CDR1 DFQATT and CDR2 SNEGSKA (reference sequence). The CDR3 DNA sequence: TGCAGTGTTTTAGCGGTAAATGAGCAGTTCTTC. Translated: CSVLAVNEQFF.

This clonotype was counted ten times or more. The chain links TRBV30 to TRBJ2-4, with 8 bases identical to TRBD1. CDR1 is GTSNPN, CDR2 SVGIG, per germline (reference sequence). CDR3 length: 15 amino acids. After removal of 0 bases from V and 9 bases from J, the junction contained 10 bases not matched to a gene. The CDR3, as DNA: TGTGCCTGGAGTGTATCCCTCCGACAGGGGACCATTCAGTACTTC. Translating gives CAWSVSLRQGTIQYF.

This clonotype appeared a few times. This chain connects TRBV30 to TRBJ2-7; 8 bases agree with TRBD2. The CDR3 has 18 amino acids. The V segment lost 0 bases and the J segment 4 bases; nucleotides outside the gene matches: 17. Germline values: CDR1 GTSNPN, CDR2 SVGIG (reference sequence). The CDR3 DNA reads as TGTGCCTGGAGTGTAATGGGCGGGAGGTCCCCCGGCACATACGAGCAGTACTTC. Translating it yields CAWSVMGGRSPGTYEQYF.

This chain links TRBV10-3 with TRBJ1-1, with unresolved D. With 6 bases removed from V and 4 bases from J, the gap between germline ends came to 9 bases. CDR1 ENHRY and CDR2 SYGVKD come from the germline V gene. CDR3 length: 12 residues. CDR3 amino acids: CAIRAEVTEAFF. CDR3 DNA sequence: TGTGCCATCAGGGCCGAAGTCACTGAAGCTTTCTTT.

This sequence joins TRBV29-1 and TRBJ1-4; 12 nucleotides line up with TRBD1. With 4 bases clipped from V and 6 bases from J, the junction kept 12 bases outside the gene matches. The CDR3 runs to 17 residues. Germline CDR1 SQVTM, CDR2 ANQGSEA. The CDR3 sequence is CSVGQFGTGGFDEKLFF. CDR3 nucleotides: TGCAGCGTTGGACAATTCGGGACAGGGGGCTTTGATGAAAAACTGTTTTTT.